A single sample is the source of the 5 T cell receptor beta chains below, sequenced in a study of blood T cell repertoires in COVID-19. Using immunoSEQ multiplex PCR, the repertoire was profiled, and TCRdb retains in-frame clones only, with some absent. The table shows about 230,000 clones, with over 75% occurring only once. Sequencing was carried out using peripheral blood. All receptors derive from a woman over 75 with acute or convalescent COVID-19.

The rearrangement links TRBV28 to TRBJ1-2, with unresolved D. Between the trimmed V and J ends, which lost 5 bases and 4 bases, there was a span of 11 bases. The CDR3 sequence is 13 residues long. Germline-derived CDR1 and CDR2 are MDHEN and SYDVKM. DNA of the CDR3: TGTGCCAGCAGTCCTCCGGTCGTCTATGGCTACACCTTC. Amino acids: CASSPPVVYGYTF.

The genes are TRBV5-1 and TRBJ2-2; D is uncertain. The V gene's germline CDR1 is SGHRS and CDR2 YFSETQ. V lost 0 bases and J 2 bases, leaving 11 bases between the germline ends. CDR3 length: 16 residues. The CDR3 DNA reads TGCGCCAGCAGCTTGGATCTCCCGGTCAACACCGGGGAGCTGTTTTTT. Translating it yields CASSLDLPVNTGELFF.

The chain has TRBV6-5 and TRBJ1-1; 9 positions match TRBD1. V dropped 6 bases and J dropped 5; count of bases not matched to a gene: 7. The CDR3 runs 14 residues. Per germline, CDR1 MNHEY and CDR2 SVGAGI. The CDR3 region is CASSTTGGRTEAFF. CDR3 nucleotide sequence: TGTGCCAGCAGCACGACAGGGGGAAGGACTGAAGCTTTCTTT.

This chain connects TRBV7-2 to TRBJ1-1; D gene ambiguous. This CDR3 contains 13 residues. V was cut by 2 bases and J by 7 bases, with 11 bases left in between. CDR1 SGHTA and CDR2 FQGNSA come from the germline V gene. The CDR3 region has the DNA TGTGCCAGCAGCTTAACTCCGGGGATTGAAGCTTTCTTT. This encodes CASSLTPGIEAFF.

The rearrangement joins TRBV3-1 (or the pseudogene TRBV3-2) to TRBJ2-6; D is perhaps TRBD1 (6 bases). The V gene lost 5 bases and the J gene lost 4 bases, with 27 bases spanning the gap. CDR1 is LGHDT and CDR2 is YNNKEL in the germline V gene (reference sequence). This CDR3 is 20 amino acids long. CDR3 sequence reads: CASSYLIRGGTSAGANVLTF. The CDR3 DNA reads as TGTGCCAGCAGCTATCTTATCAGGGGTGGAACATCGGCCGGGGCCAACGTCCTGACTTTC.